The 20 T cell receptor beta chains below come from one sample, sequenced in a study of tumor and adjacent non-tumor tissue in lung cancer. A modified ARM-PCR protocol with three rounds of nested PCR amplified TCRbeta. One entry per CDR3 protein results from TCRdb running MiXCR on the multiplex PCR reads. The data contain more than 45,000 distinct CDR3 sequences, around 64% of them singletons. The template was RNA from unsorted bulk tissue. The normal lung tissue was taken more than 3 cm from the tumor edge. The material sequenced was distant non-tumor lung tissue. Receptor source: a woman in her 70s with non-small cell lung cancer.

This clonotype appeared a few times. This clone may be a read error of a much larger clone one base away. V gene TRBV28 combines with J gene TRBJ2-2; D is unresolved. CDR3 length: 13 amino acids. The V gene's germline CDR1 is MDHEN and CDR2 SYDVKM. CDR3 nucleotide sequence: TGTGTCAGCAGTTCGTCGAACACCGGGGAGCTGTTTTTT. It is translated as CVSSSSNTGELFF. Drawing the rest from reference TRBV28 and TRBJ2-2, the complete variable domain is DVKVTQSSRYLVKRTGEKVFLECVQDMDHENMFWYRQDPGLGLRLIYFSYDVKMKEKGDIPEGYSVSREKKERFSLILESASTNQTSMYLCVSSSSNTGELFFGEGSRLTVL.

Comment on this clonotype: A junction end diverges from the germline sequence, so it may reflect a read error. The gene calls are TRBV2 and TRBJ2-1; TRBD2 aligns across 10 bases. In germline, CDR1 is SNHLY, CDR2 FYNNEI. The CDR3 has 15 residues. The CDR3 DNA reads TGTGTCAGCAGGTACACTAGCGGGATCTATAATGAACAGTTCTTC. This gives the protein CVSRYTSGIYNEQFF.

This chain links TRBV30 with TRBJ2-3, with D unclear. The germline CDR1 and CDR2 sequences are GTSNPN and SVGIG (reference sequence). The CDR3 is 13 residues long. V lost 2 bases, J lost 1 base, and 7 bases lay in between. The CDR3 reads CAWSSWGTDTQYF. In nucleotides, the CDR3 is TGTGCCTGGAGTTCCTGGGGCACAGATACGCAGTATTTT.

This clonotype was seen many times. This rearrangement joins TRBV5-4 to TRBJ2-7; 8 nucleotides line up with TRBD2. V trimming: 0 bases; J trimming: 6 bases; junction bases outside the gene matches: 8. CDR1 and CDR2 (germline): SGHNT, YYREEE (reference sequence). The CDR3 length is 15 residues. Here the CDR3 reads CASSLGAAGGSEQYF. The CDR3 bases are TGTGCCAGCAGCTTGGGGGCCGCGGGAGGATCCGAGCAGTACTTC.

Notes on this clonotype: Sequence at one end of the junction differs from germline and may be a read error. The CDR3 loop is CASSSWTGSYEQYF. The CDR3 coding sequence is TGTGCCAGCAGCTCCTGGACAGGGTCCTATGAGCAGTACTTC. V gene TRBV6-5 combines with J gene TRBJ2-7, with 8 bases matching TRBD1. Germline loops: CDR1 MNHEY, CDR2 SVGAGI. The CDR3 covers 14 residues.

A remark on this clonotype: A much bigger clone sits one base away, suggesting this may be a read error. In DNA, the CDR3 is TGTGCCAGCAGCTTAGATACCGGGAAGCTGTTTTTT. Protein sequence: CASSLDTGKLFF. V usage is TRBV5-5 and J usage is TRBJ2-2; tentatively, D is TRBD2 (5 bases). CDR3 length: 12 residues. Germline CDR1 is SGHKS and CDR2 is YYEKEE (reference sequence).

On this clonotype itself: The germline gene is not matched at one end of the junction; a read error may be the cause. The genes are TRBV12-3 or TRBV12-4 and TRBJ1-5, with D maybe TRBD1 (5 bases). CDR3 length: 15 amino acids. CDR3 DNA sequence: TGTGCCAGTAGTTTAGCGTCGGGGCATGGTCAGCCCCAGCATTTT. Translated: CASSLASGHGQPQHF.

To note about this clonotype: At one end, the junction sequence differs from germline, possibly due to a read error. CDR3 region: CASNYSISDRGSTDTQYF. The CDR3 nucleotides are TGTGCCAGCAATTACTCCATCTCAGACAGGGGTAGTACAGATACGCAGTATTTT. The chain has TRBV6-6 and TRBJ2-3; TRBD1 matches 8 bases. The CDR3 loop spans 18 amino acids. Germline V gives CDR1 MNHNY, CDR2 SVGAGI (reference sequence).

This clonotype was recorded a few times. The final CDR3 position lacks the conserved phenylalanine or tryptophan, pointing to a likely read error. The CDR3 DNA is TGCAGCGCCCCTGGTCGATTGGATGAGCAGTTCTTG. It is translated as CSAPGRLDEQFL. The rearrangement links TRBV29-1 to TRBJ2-1; D is unclear. CDR1 is SQVTM, CDR2 ANQGSEA, per germline. Trimming took off 7 bases at V and 8 bases at J, with 15 bases between the two ends. The CDR3 is made up of 12 amino acids.

The gene calls are TRBV4-2 and TRBJ2-7; 12 bases map to TRBD2. Per germline, CDR1 LGHNA and CDR2 YNFKEQ. This CDR3 has 16 residues. CDR3 protein: CFSSQDQTSGSNEQYF. CDR3 in DNA: TGTTTCAGCAGCCAAGATCAGACTAGCGGGAGTAACGAGCAGTACTTC.

Comments on this clonotype: A read error is possible here, since a much larger clone lies one base away. The V and J genes are TRBV5-1 and TRBJ2-1; TRBD2 matches at 7 bases. The ends lost 2 bases at V and 3 bases at J; junction bases unmatched: 2. CDR3 size: 14 residues. The germline CDR1 and CDR2 sequences are SGHRS and YFSETQ. The DNA for the CDR3 is TGCGCCAGCAGCTTAGCGGGACGCTACAATGAGCAGTTCTTC. Its translation: CASSLAGRYNEQFF.

On this clonotype itself: A much larger clone differs by one base, so this may be a read error. The V call is TRBV30, the J call TRBJ2-3, with D possibly matching TRBD2 (6 bases). The length of the CDR3 is 12 residues. Germline CDR1 and CDR2: GTSNPN and SVGIG (reference sequence). CDR3: CVWRTDYRTQYF. In nucleotides, the CDR3 is TGTGTCTGGAGGACGGACTATCGTACGCAGTATTTT.

Comments on this clonotype: One end of the junction is discordant with germline, which a read error may explain. J is TRBJ1-2 and V is TRBV4-2; no reliable D call. The germline CDR1 and CDR2 sequences are LGHNA and YNFKEQ. This CDR3 has 15 residues. In DNA form, the CDR3 reads TGTGCCATCAGCCCTCGAGACGAGGGTTTCAATGGCTACGCCTTC. It specifies CAISPRDEGFNGYAF.

In this sample, this clonotype turned up many times. V gene TRBV5-4 combines with J gene TRBJ2-7; TRBD2 might be the D (6 bases). The CDR3 is made up of 15 amino acids. Trimming removed 2 bases at V and 6 bases at J, with 18 bases between. Germline V gives CDR1 SGHNT, CDR2 YYREEE (reference sequence). The CDR3 DNA reads TGTGCCAGCAGCTTTCTTGCGGGATCGCCGGCCGAGCAGTACTTC. It codes for CASSFLAGSPAEQYF.

This chain connects TRBV6-1 to TRBJ2-7, with TRBD2 matching 11 bases. This CDR3 region has 16 residues. Looked up from germline, CDR1 is MNHNS and CDR2 is SASEGT. Trimming removed 7 bases from V and 3 bases from J; junction bases left unmatched: 11. The CDR3 DNA sequence: TGTGCCAGCATGAGCCACCTAGCGGGAGGATACTACGAGCAGTACTTC. Translated: CASMSHLAGGYYEQYF.

With respect to this clonotype: A junction end diverges from the germline sequence, so it may reflect a read error. The rearrangement uses TRBV20-1 and TRBJ2-1, with TRBD2 identical over 7 bases. The CDR3 covers 16 residues. The V gene's germline CDR1 is DFQATT and CDR2 SNEGSKA (reference sequence). The CDR3 coding sequence is TGCAGTGTTAGGGCCCCCCTAGGGCTAGCGGATTCCGGGCAGTCCTTC. It is translated as CSVRAPLGLADSGQSF.

Many counts were recorded for this clonotype. The CDR3 reads CSVEEDDGQNTEAFF. The CDR3 coding sequence is TGCAGCGTTGAAGAAGATGACGGACAGAACACTGAAGCTTTCTTT. This chain connects TRBV29-1 to TRBJ1-1; tentative D call: TRBD1 (5 bases). V was shortened by 0 bases and J by 1 base, with 12 bases between the two germline ends. The CDR3 totals 15 residues. CDR1 and CDR2 (germline): SQVTM, ANQGSEA.

The chain carries TRBV10-3 and TRBJ1-2; no firm D call. The CDR3 length is 15 residues. The V gene lost 6 bases and the J gene lost 6 bases, with 20 bases spanning the gap. CDR1 is ENHRY, CDR2 SYGVKD, per germline. The CDR3 sequence is CAISQERRQNHGYTF. The CDR3 DNA sequence: TGTGCCATCAGCCAAGAGCGGCGTCAAAACCATGGCTACACCTTC.

A note on this clonotype: It is likely a read error, because the conserved phenylalanine at the end of the CDR3 is missing. This CDR3 reads CASSAFFSSNKNTGELFI. CDR3 nucleotides: TGTGCCAGCAGTGCCTTTTTTTCCTCAAATAAGAACACCGGGGAGCTGTTTATT. The chain recombines TRBV6-1 with TRBJ2-2, with D hard to call. The V and J ends lost 4 bases and 1 base respectively, with 19 bases between them. Germline V gene sequence: CDR1 MNHNS, CDR2 SASEGT. The length of the CDR3 is 18 residues.

At least ten counts were recorded for this clonotype. This chain links TRBV4-1 with TRBJ2-7; D gene ambiguous. Germline CDR1 is MGHRA and CDR2 is YSYEKL. Trimming pared 3 bases from V and 3 bases from J, leaving 9 bases between. The CDR3 is made up of 13 amino acids. The CDR3 DNA reads TGCGCCAGCAGCCACCGACTGGACTACGAGCAGTACTTC. This gives the protein CASSHRLDYEQYF.